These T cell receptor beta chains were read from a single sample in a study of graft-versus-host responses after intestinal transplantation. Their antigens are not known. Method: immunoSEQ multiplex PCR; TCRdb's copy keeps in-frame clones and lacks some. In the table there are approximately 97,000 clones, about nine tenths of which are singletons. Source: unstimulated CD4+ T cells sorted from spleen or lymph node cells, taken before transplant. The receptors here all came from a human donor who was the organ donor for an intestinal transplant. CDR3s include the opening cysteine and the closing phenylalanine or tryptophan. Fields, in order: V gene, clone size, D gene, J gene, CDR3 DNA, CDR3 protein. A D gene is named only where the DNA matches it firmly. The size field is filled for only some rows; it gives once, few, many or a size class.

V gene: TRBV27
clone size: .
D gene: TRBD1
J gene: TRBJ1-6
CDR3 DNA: TGTGCCAGCAGAAACCGGGACAGGGGAAATTCACCCCTCCACTTT
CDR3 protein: CASRNRDRGNSPLHF

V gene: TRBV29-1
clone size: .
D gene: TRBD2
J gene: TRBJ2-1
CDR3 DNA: TGCAGCGTTGAAGGTGAGGCGGGGGGGCCCTCCTACAATGAGCAGTTCTTC
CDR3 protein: CSVEGEAGGPSYNEQFF

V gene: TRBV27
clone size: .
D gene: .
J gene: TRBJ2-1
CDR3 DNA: TGTGCCAGCAGTGTTAGGACAGTGTACAATGAGCAGTTCTTC
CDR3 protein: CASSVRTVYNEQFF

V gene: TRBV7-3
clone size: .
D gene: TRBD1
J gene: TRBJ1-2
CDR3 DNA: TGTGCCAGCAGCTCAACAGGGGGCGTGGGTGGCTACACCTTC
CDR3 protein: CASSSTGGVGGYTF

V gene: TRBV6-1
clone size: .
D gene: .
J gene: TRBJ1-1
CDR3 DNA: TGTGCCAGCAGCCCCCAGAACACTGAAGCTTTCTTT
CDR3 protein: CASSPQNTEAFF

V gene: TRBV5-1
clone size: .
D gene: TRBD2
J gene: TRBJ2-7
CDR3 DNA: TGCGCCAGCAGCTTGGGGTTCCGTAGCGGGGGGGCAAACGAGCAGTACTTC
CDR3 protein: CASSLGFRSGGANEQYF

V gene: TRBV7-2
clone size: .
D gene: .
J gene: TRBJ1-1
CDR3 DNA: TGTGCCAGCAGCCCCAGGCGGGGGTGGGGGCTAGCGAACACTGAAGCTTTCTTT
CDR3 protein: CASSPRRGWGLANTEAFF

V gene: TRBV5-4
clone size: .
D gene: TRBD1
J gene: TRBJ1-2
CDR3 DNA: TGTGCCAGCAGCGCGGACAGGCTCTATGGCTACACCTTC
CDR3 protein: CASSADRLYGYTF

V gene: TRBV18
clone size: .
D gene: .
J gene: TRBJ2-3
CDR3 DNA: TGTGCCAGCTCACCGGTCCCGGACAACCTGAACACAGATACGCAGTATTTT
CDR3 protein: CASSPVPDNLNTDTQYF

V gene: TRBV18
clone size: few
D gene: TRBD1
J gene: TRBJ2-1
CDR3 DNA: TGTGCCAGCTCCCTCGGTCAGGGGGCAGGTTATGAGCAGTTCTTC
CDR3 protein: CASSLGQGAGYEQFF

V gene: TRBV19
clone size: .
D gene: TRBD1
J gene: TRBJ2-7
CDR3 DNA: TGTGCCAGCCGCGGGACAGGGACCTACGAGCAGTACTTC
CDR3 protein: CASRGTGTYEQYF

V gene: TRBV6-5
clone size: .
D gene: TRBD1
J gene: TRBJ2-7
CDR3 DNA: TGTGCCAGCAGTCCCCGCGGGACAGGGAATTTTCAGCAGTACTTC
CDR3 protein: CASSPRGTGNFQQYF